These 18 T cell receptor beta chains originate from one sample sequenced in a study of T-cell reconstitution after alpha-beta-depleted transplantation in children. As it was prepared, the TCRbeta library received unique molecular identifiers. From the PCR reads, TCRdb called clonotypes with MiXCR, one entry per CDR3 protein. The table has 360,000 or so distinct CDR3 sequences, around 21% seen once. The sample consisted of PBMCs from the stem cell graft donor, taken from the stem cell graft. The receptor source for this set is a human donor who donated a stem cell graft to a child with acute myeloid leukemia.

This clonotype was seen many times. The chain uses TRBV29-1 and TRBJ2-1; D could derive from TRBD1 or TRBD2 (6 bases each). The V and J ends lost 5 bases and 5 bases respectively, with 16 bases between them. Germline V lookup: CDR1 SQVTM, CDR2 ANQGSEA. The CDR3 contains 14 residues. The CDR3 sequence is CSVKQGLLNNEQFF. DNA of the CDR3: TGCAGCGTTAAACAGGGACTGCTCAACAATGAGCAGTTCTTC.

This rearrangement joins TRBV7-8 to TRBJ2-7; 9 nucleotides align to TRBD1. The V gene's germline CDR1 is SGHVS and CDR2 FQNEAQ. V trimming: 5 bases; J trimming: 4 bases; junction bases outside the gene matches: 3. The CDR3 sequence is 13 residues long. The CDR3 spells CASSHGQGYEQYF. CDR3 in DNA: TGTGCCAGCAGCCATGGACAGGGGTACGAGCAGTACTTC. The entire variable domain, with the rest obtained from reference TRBV7-8 and TRBJ2-7, is as follows: GAGVSQSPRYKVAKRGQDVALRCDPISGHVSLFWYQQALGQGPEFLTYFQNEAQLDKSGLPSDRFFAERPEGSVSTLKIQRTQQEDSAVYLCASSHGQGYEQYFGPGTRLTVT.

This chain connects TRBV24-1 to TRBJ2-7; D gene uncertain. CDR1 is KGHDR, CDR2 SFDVKD, per germline. V was pared by 2 bases and J by 5 bases, with 6 bases between. The CDR3 extends over 12 amino acids. The CDR3, as DNA: TGTGCCACCAGTGATTCCCGTCACGAGCAGTACTTC. It encodes CATSDSRHEQYF.

In its sample, this clonotype was seen many times. The CDR3 DNA follows: TGCAGTGCCTCACCGGGACTCAGATCTGGAGGGGAGCTGTTTTTT. Its protein is CSASPGLRSGGELFF. The chain is built from TRBV20-1 and TRBJ2-2, with D perhaps matching TRBD2 (6 bases). The CDR3 length is 15 residues. V was clipped by 6 bases and J by 8 bases, with 22 bases between them. Germline V gene sequence: CDR1 DFQATT, CDR2 SNEGSKA (reference sequence).

V usage is TRBV28 and J usage is TRBJ2-7; 9 bases fit TRBD2. This CDR3 contains 17 residues. V shed 4 bases, J shed 5 bases, and the junction held 15 bases outside the gene matches. Germline V lookup: CDR1 MDHEN, CDR2 SYDVKM. In DNA form, the CDR3 reads TGTGCCAGCAGTTCCCGGGGGGGTAGCGGGAGTCCCGACGAGCAGTACTTC. Protein product: CASSSRGGSGSPDEQYF.

The chain combines TRBV10-3 with TRBJ2-7; D unclear. The V end lost 8 bases, the J end lost 7 bases, and 21 bases lay between the germline ends. The CDR3 covers 14 residues. CDR1 and CDR2 from the germline V gene are ENHRY and SYGVKD. The CDR3 region is CAIPNPRRVGEQYF. The DNA for the CDR3 is TGTGCCATCCCCAACCCCCGGCGTGTGGGGGAGCAGTACTTC.

This clonotype was counted ten times or more. This sequence joins TRBV28 and TRBJ2-1; 7 bases are a match to TRBD2. The CDR3 extends over 20 amino acids. V trimming: 7 bases; J trimming: 1 base; junction bases outside the gene matches: 22. Germline loops: CDR1 MDHEN, CDR2 SYDVKM. CDR3 protein: CASNKRKRDLSRRSYNEQFF. CDR3 sequence (DNA): TGTGCCAGCAACAAGAGGAAGCGGGATTTGAGTCGGAGGTCCTACAATGAGCAGTTCTTC.

The J gene is TRBJ2-7, the V gene TRBV11-1; D might be TRBD2 (5 bases). Looked up from germline, CDR1 is SGHAT and CDR2 is FQDESV (reference sequence). This CDR3 has 18 residues. V was shortened by 2 bases and J by 1 base, with 21 bases between the two germline ends. CDR3 sequence reads: CASSLSPAIVRGSYEQYF. The CDR3 nucleotides are TGTGCCAGCAGCTTAAGTCCGGCAATAGTACGGGGTTCCTACGAGCAGTACTTC.

The gene calls are TRBV29-1 and TRBJ1-1; 7 nucleotides line up with TRBD1. The V segment lost 2 bases and the J segment 1 base; nucleotides outside the gene matches: 7. The V gene's germline CDR1 is SQVTM and CDR2 ANQGSEA. The CDR3 has 15 residues. CDR3 coding DNA: TGCAGCGTTGAAAGGCCAGGGGGGGAGAACACTGAAGCTTTCTTT. Amino acid sequence: CSVERPGGENTEAFF. The full variable domain, its missing parts supplied by reference TRBV29-1 and TRBJ1-1, is SAVISQKPSRDICQRGTSLTIQCQVDSQVTMMFWYRQQPGQSLTLIATANQGSEATYESGFVIDKFPISRPNLTFSTLTVSNMSPEDSSIYLCSVERPGGENTEAFFGQGTRLTVV.

This clonotype was counted only a few times. The chain couples TRBV29-1 to TRBJ1-1; tentative D call: TRBD1 (6 bases). V lost 7 bases and J lost 4, with 19 bases in between. This CDR3 region has 14 residues. CDR1 SQVTM and CDR2 ANQGSEA come from the germline V gene. CDR3 sequence reads: CSATLGGLSTEAFF. CDR3 in DNA: TGCAGCGCAACACTCGGGGGGCTGAGCACTGAAGCTTTCTTT.

This clonotype was observed at least ten times. V is TRBV6-4 and J is TRBJ2-1; D is tentatively TRBD1 or TRBD2 (5 bases each). The germline V gene has CDR1 MRHNA and CDR2 SNTAGT. The V end lost 2 bases, the J end lost 0 bases, and 5 bases lay between the germline ends. This CDR3 has 14 amino acids. This CDR3 is CASSDGGSYNEQFF. Written as DNA, the CDR3 is TGTGCCAGCAGTGACGGGGGCTCCTACAATGAGCAGTTCTTC.

This clonotype was picked up a small number of times. V gene TRBV28 combines with J gene TRBJ1-5; D unclear. This CDR3 spans 15 amino acids. The V end lost 2 bases, the J end lost 9 bases, and 17 bases lay between the germline ends. Per germline, CDR1 MDHEN and CDR2 SYDVKM. CDR3 amino acids: CASSLTTSRARPQHF. CDR3 coding DNA: TGTGCCAGCAGTTTAACCACCTCTAGGGCACGGCCCCAGCATTTT. The full variable domain, with the rest looked up from reference TRBV28 and TRBJ1-5, is DVKVTQSSRYLVKRTGEKVFLECVQDMDHENMFWYRQDPGLGLRLIYFSYDVKMKEKGDIPEGYSVSREKKERFSLILESASTNQTSMYLCASSLTTSRARPQHFGDGTRLSIL.

This clonotype was recorded a few times. The chain uses TRBV20-1 and TRBJ1-1; D is unclear. The V and J ends lost 5 bases and 2 bases respectively, with 12 bases between them. This CDR3 is built from 13 residues. The germline V gene encodes CDR1 DFQATT and CDR2 SNEGSKA (reference sequence). As DNA, the CDR3 is TGCAGTGCTCCAGGAGGTTCTAACACTGAAGCTTTCTTT. Amino acids: CSAPGGSNTEAFF.

V gene TRBV20-1 combines with J gene TRBJ2-7; maybe TRBD2 (7 bases). This CDR3 has 14 residues. Trimming took 6 bases from V and 0 from J, leaving 15 bases between them. Germline-derived CDR1 and CDR2 are DFQATT and SNEGSKA (reference sequence). The CDR3 reads CSAPGGRASYEQYF. In DNA form, the CDR3 reads TGCAGTGCACCCGGGGGGCGGGCCTCCTACGAGCAGTACTTC.

CDR3 loop: CASSQRGQNPYEQYF. DNA of the CDR3: TGTGCCAGCAGCCAAAGGGGGCAAAATCCCTACGAGCAGTACTTC. The genes are TRBV6-1 and TRBJ2-7; 7 nucleotides line up with TRBD1. In germline, CDR1 is MNHNS, CDR2 SASEGT. V lost 6 bases, J lost 2 bases, and 10 bases stayed unmatched. There are 15 residues in the CDR3.

This clonotype showed up many times. The chain uses TRBV12-3 or TRBV12-4 and TRBJ2-1; D ambiguous. V was clipped by 5 bases and J by 5 bases, with 4 bases between them. CDR3 length equals 11 residues. The CDR3, as DNA: TGTGCCAGCAGTGTAAACAATGAGCAGTTCTTC. Protein product: CASSVNNEQFF.

A few counts support this clonotype. The rearrangement links TRBV7-6 to TRBJ2-7; D not resolved. The CDR3 has 13 residues. Germline assignment: CDR1 SGHVS and CDR2 FNYEAQ. Trimming shortened V by 4 bases and J by 3 bases, and 10 bases separated the two germline ends. This CDR3 is CASSSTLFYEQYF. CDR3 bases: TGTGCCAGCAGCTCGACCTTATTCTACGAGCAGTACTTC. The whole variable domain, remainder taken from reference TRBV7-6 and TRBJ2-7, is GAGVSQSPRYKVTKRGQDVALRCDPISGHVSLYWYRQALGQGPEFLTYFNYEAQQDKSGLPNDRFSAERPEGSISTLTIQRTEQRDSAMYRCASSSTLFYEQYFGPGTRLTVT.

This chain connects TRBV12-3 or TRBV12-4 to TRBJ2-1; 7 bases agree with TRBD2. After removal of 2 bases from V and 5 bases from J, the junction contained 6 bases not matched to a gene. The CDR3 covers 15 residues. For the CDR3, the DNA is TGTGCCAGCAGTTTAAGGAGACTAGCAGACAATGAGCAGTTCTTC. Translated: CASSLRRLADNEQFF.